This is a list of T cell receptor beta chains from one sample in a study of T-cell reconstitution after alpha-beta-depleted transplantation in children. From the PCR reads, TCRdb called clonotypes with MiXCR, one entry per CDR3 protein. This sample carries 750,000 to 950,000 distinct CDR3 sequences, around 17% of them seen once, and the ten largest clones take approximately 4.5%. The material sequenced was PBMCs, mostly from graft donor cells, taken 360 days after TCRalphabeta/CD19-depleted stem cell transplant. These receptors came from a male patient younger than 18 who had a stem cell transplant for acute lymphoblastic leukemia, so the T cells may come from the graft donor. CDR3s include the opening cysteine and the closing phenylalanine or tryptophan. Fields, in order: CDR3 protein, CDR3 DNA, D gene, clone size, V gene, J gene. A D gene is named only where the DNA matches it firmly. Size tells how often a clone was seen (once, few, many) or the class of an expanded clone, and some rows leave it out.

CDR3 protein: CASSQGTAGELFF
CDR3 DNA: TGTGCCAGCAGCCAAGGAACGGCCGGGGAGCTGTTTTTT
D gene: .
clone size: few
V gene: TRBV3-1
J gene: TRBJ2-2

CDR3 protein: CSAHPQYSSYEQYF
CDR3 DNA: TGCAGTGCTCACCCTCAGTATAGCTCCTACGAGCAGTACTTC
D gene: .
clone size: .
V gene: TRBV20-1
J gene: TRBJ2-7

CDR3 protein: CASSPEGSGPTKNIQYF
CDR3 DNA: TGTGCCAGCAGTCCCGAGGGCAGCGGGCCCACCAAAAACATTCAGTACTTC
D gene: .
clone size: .
V gene: TRBV2
J gene: TRBJ2-4

CDR3 protein: CSADRGANVLTF
CDR3 DNA: TGCAGTGCCGACAGGGGGGCCAACGTCCTGACTTTC
D gene: .
clone size: few
V gene: TRBV20-1
J gene: TRBJ2-6

CDR3 protein: CATSRVGTTNEKLFF
CDR3 DNA: TGTGCCACCAGCAGAGTCGGGACTACTAATGAAAAACTGTTTTTT
D gene: .
clone size: many
V gene: TRBV15
J gene: TRBJ1-4

CDR3 protein: CSAQRSGVAKNIQYF
CDR3 DNA: TGCAGTGCTCAAAGGTCGGGAGTCGCCAAAAACATTCAGTACTTC
D gene: .
clone size: .
V gene: TRBV20-1
J gene: TRBJ2-4

CDR3 protein: CASSEALGQGSQPQHF
CDR3 DNA: TGTGCCAGCAGTGAAGCGTTGGGACAGGGGTCTCAGCCCCAGCATTTT
D gene: TRBD1
clone size: few
V gene: TRBV2
J gene: TRBJ1-5

CDR3 protein: CSARTVLLAGVRETQYF
CDR3 DNA: TGCAGTGCTAGAACGGTTCTACTAGCGGGAGTCAGAGAGACCCAGTACTTC
D gene: TRBD2
clone size: many
V gene: TRBV20-1
J gene: TRBJ2-5

CDR3 protein: CASSLFRQPQHF
CDR3 DNA: TGTGCCAGCAGCTTATTTCGTCAGCCCCAGCATTTT
D gene: .
clone size: .
V gene: TRBV7-8
J gene: TRBJ1-5

CDR3 protein: CASSWSGGNEQFF
CDR3 DNA: TGCGCCAGCAGCTGGAGCGGCGGCAATGAGCAGTTCTTC
D gene: .
clone size: once
V gene: TRBV5-1
J gene: TRBJ2-1

CDR3 protein: CASSPRTDSYNEQFF
CDR3 DNA: TGCGCCAGCAGCCCGAGGACGGACTCCTACAATGAGCAGTTCTTC
D gene: .
clone size: few
V gene: TRBV4-1
J gene: TRBJ2-1

CDR3 protein: CASSLDGKRERQETQYF
CDR3 DNA: TGTGCCAGCAGCTTGGATGGCAAGAGGGAACGGCAAGAGACCCAGTACTTC
D gene: .
clone size: .
V gene: TRBV5-5
J gene: TRBJ2-5

CDR3 protein: CASSLGTDYYTGELFF
CDR3 DNA: TGCGCCAGCAGCTTGGGTACAGACTACTACACCGGGGAGCTGTTTTTT
D gene: .
clone size: few
V gene: TRBV5-1
J gene: TRBJ2-2

CDR3 protein: CASSLDFSSYNEQFF
CDR3 DNA: TGCGCCAGCAGCCTGGATTTCAGCTCCTACAATGAGCAGTTCTTC
D gene: .
clone size: .
V gene: TRBV4-1
J gene: TRBJ2-1

CDR3 protein: CASSPIAGENEQFF
CDR3 DNA: TGTGCCAGCAGCCCAATAGCGGGAGAAAATGAGCAGTTCTTC
D gene: TRBD2
clone size: .
V gene: TRBV7-6
J gene: TRBJ2-1

CDR3 protein: CSARRPTSYEQYF
CDR3 DNA: TGCAGTGCTAGACGGCCGACCTCCTACGAGCAGTACTTC
D gene: .
clone size: .
V gene: TRBV20-1
J gene: TRBJ2-7

CDR3 protein: CASSKGLYAAGDSGNTIYF
CDR3 DNA: TGTGCCAGCAGCAAAGGGTTGTATGCCGCGGGGGACTCTGGAAACACCATATATTTT
D gene: .
clone size: few
V gene: TRBV21-1
J gene: TRBJ1-3

CDR3 protein: CASSLERGAYNEQFF
CDR3 DNA: TGCGCCAGCAGCTTGGAAAGGGGGGCCTACAATGAGCAGTTCTTC
D gene: .
clone size: .
V gene: TRBV5-1
J gene: TRBJ2-1

CDR3 protein: CASSEFARPSYEQYF
CDR3 DNA: TGTGCCAGCAGTGAGTTCGCCAGACCGAGCTACGAGCAGTACTTC
D gene: .
clone size: few
V gene: TRBV2
J gene: TRBJ2-7

CDR3 protein: CASSFGTFRSYEQYF
CDR3 DNA: TGCGCCAGCAGCTTCGGGACCTTTAGGTCCTACGAGCAGTACTTC
D gene: .
clone size: few
V gene: TRBV5-1
J gene: TRBJ2-7

CDR3 protein: CASSPRSIRRTGELFF
CDR3 DNA: TGTGCCAGCAGTCCCCGAAGTATCCGGAGGACCGGGGAGCTGTTTTTT
D gene: .
clone size: few
V gene: TRBV12-3/TRBV12-4
J gene: TRBJ2-2

CDR3 protein: CASSLRTSGVYEQYF
CDR3 DNA: TGTGCCAGCAGTCTCAGGACTAGCGGGGTATACGAGCAGTACTTC
D gene: TRBD2
clone size: many
V gene: TRBV12-3/TRBV12-4
J gene: TRBJ2-7

CDR3 protein: CASSPIGTRNGYTF
CDR3 DNA: TGTGCCAGCAGTCCTATAGGGACGAGGAATGGCTACACCTTC
D gene: .
clone size: few
V gene: TRBV6-1
J gene: TRBJ1-2

CDR3 protein: CASSQFGTSRGETQYF
CDR3 DNA: TGTGCCAGCAGCCAATTTGGGACTAGCCGTGGGGAGACCCAGTACTTC
D gene: TRBD2
clone size: few
V gene: TRBV3-1
J gene: TRBJ2-5

CDR3 protein: CASSYSRGSTDTQYF
CDR3 DNA: TGTGCCAGCAGTTACTCTAGAGGGAGCACAGATACGCAGTATTTT
D gene: .
clone size: many
V gene: TRBV6-5
J gene: TRBJ2-3

CDR3 protein: CASSVAWGQPTYEQYF
CDR3 DNA: TGTGCCAGCAGCGTAGCTTGGGGACAGCCGACCTACGAGCAGTACTTC
D gene: TRBD1
clone size: .
V gene: TRBV9
J gene: TRBJ2-7

CDR3 protein: CAIKSLTGTSGPGELFF
CDR3 DNA: TGTGCCATCAAGAGTCTGACAGGCACCTCGGGACCCGGGGAGCTGTTTTTT
D gene: .
clone size: few
V gene: TRBV10-3
J gene: TRBJ2-2

CDR3 protein: CASSFLRDETQYF
CDR3 DNA: TGTGCCAGCAGCTTCCTTCGGGACGAGACCCAGTACTTC
D gene: .
clone size: few
V gene: TRBV7-8
J gene: TRBJ2-5

CDR3 protein: CASSLGVTGNTGELFF
CDR3 DNA: TGTGCCAGCAGCTTAGGGGTCACAGGGAACACCGGGGAGCTGTTTTTT
D gene: .
clone size: few
V gene: TRBV7-9
J gene: TRBJ2-2

CDR3 protein: CASSFGRSPGELFF
CDR3 DNA: TGTGCCAGCAGCTTCGGACGGAGTCCCGGGGAGCTGTTTTTT
D gene: .
clone size: .
V gene: TRBV7-6
J gene: TRBJ2-2

CDR3 protein: CASSITGVGELFF
CDR3 DNA: TGTGCCAGCAGTATAACAGGGGTCGGGGAGCTGTTTTTT
D gene: TRBD1
clone size: few
V gene: TRBV28
J gene: TRBJ2-2

CDR3 protein: CASSPGGRGNTYEQYF
CDR3 DNA: TGTGCCTCCAGCCCCGGGGGGAGGGGGAACACCTACGAGCAGTACTTC
D gene: .
clone size: .
V gene: TRBV9
J gene: TRBJ2-7

CDR3 protein: CSARELAGDATRETLYF
CDR3 DNA: TGCAGTGCTAGGGAACTAGCGGGAGACGCCACCCGTGAGACCCTGTACTTC
D gene: TRBD2
clone size: .
V gene: TRBV20-1
J gene: TRBJ2-5

CDR3 protein: CASSLAVVAGAYEQYF
CDR3 DNA: TGTGCCAGCAGCTTAGCGGTGGTAGCGGGAGCCTACGAGCAGTACTTC
D gene: TRBD2
clone size: once
V gene: TRBV7-6
J gene: TRBJ2-7

CDR3 protein: CASSTRTSGTTDTQYF
CDR3 DNA: TGTGCCAGCAGCACGAGGACTAGCGGGACCACAGATACGCAGTATTTT
D gene: TRBD2
clone size: few
V gene: TRBV5-5
J gene: TRBJ2-3

CDR3 protein: CAIGGNPYEQYF
CDR3 DNA: TGTGCCATCGGTGGGAATCCCTACGAGCAGTACTTC
D gene: .
clone size: .
V gene: TRBV10-3
J gene: TRBJ2-7

CDR3 protein: CASKAGGGFADTQYF
CDR3 DNA: TGTGCCAGCAAGGCGGGAGGTGGCTTTGCAGATACGCAGTATTTT
D gene: TRBD2
clone size: .
V gene: TRBV7-6
J gene: TRBJ2-3

CDR3 protein: CASSQDSFGEQFF
CDR3 DNA: TGTGCCAGCAGCCAAGATTCTTTTGGTGAGCAGTTCTTC
D gene: .
clone size: few
V gene: TRBV4-2
J gene: TRBJ2-1

CDR3 protein: CASSYSNNSGKRYEQYF
CDR3 DNA: TGTGCCAGCAGTTACTCTAATAATAGCGGGAAGAGGTACGAGCAGTACTTC
D gene: TRBD2
clone size: .
V gene: TRBV6-5
J gene: TRBJ2-7

CDR3 protein: CASTLSFIGTDTQYF
CDR3 DNA: TGTGCCAGCACCTTATCGTTCATCGGGACAGATACGCAGTATTTT
D gene: .
clone size: once
V gene: TRBV6-6
J gene: TRBJ2-3

CDR3 protein: CATSRNRAGDTQYF
CDR3 DNA: TGTGCCACCAGCAGAAACAGGGCCGGGGATACGCAGTATTTT
D gene: .
clone size: few
V gene: TRBV15
J gene: TRBJ2-3

CDR3 protein: CATSREGVAGRYEQYF
CDR3 DNA: TGTGCCACCAGCAGAGAGGGGGTGGCGGGACGGTACGAGCAGTACTTC
D gene: .
clone size: few
V gene: TRBV15
J gene: TRBJ2-7

CDR3 protein: CASSLGGPDTEAFF
CDR3 DNA: TGTGCCAGCAGCCTAGGGGGCCCGGACACTGAAGCTTTCTTT
D gene: TRBD1
clone size: many
V gene: TRBV7-3
J gene: TRBJ1-1

CDR3 protein: CSARGGKLNTEAFF
CDR3 DNA: TGCAGCGCTCGCGGTGGCAAACTGAACACTGAAGCTTTCTTT
D gene: .
clone size: few
V gene: TRBV29-1
J gene: TRBJ1-1

CDR3 protein: CASRSGVETQYF
CDR3 DNA: TGTGCCAGCAGGTCCGGTGTGGAGACCCAGTACTTC
D gene: .
clone size: few
V gene: TRBV12-3/TRBV12-4
J gene: TRBJ2-5

CDR3 protein: CASSAILAPNYNEQFF
CDR3 DNA: TGCGCCAGCAGCGCCATACTAGCCCCAAACTACAATGAGCAGTTCTTC
D gene: .
clone size: .
V gene: TRBV5-1
J gene: TRBJ2-1

CDR3 protein: CASTRLAETDTQYF
CDR3 DNA: TGTGCCAGCACAAGGCTAGCGGAGACAGATACGCAGTATTTT
D gene: TRBD2
clone size: few
V gene: TRBV7-8
J gene: TRBJ2-3

CDR3 protein: CASTHGAGGLSSYNEQFF
CDR3 DNA: TGCGCCAGCACCCATGGGGCGGGAGGCCTGAGCTCCTACAATGAGCAGTTCTTC
D gene: TRBD2
clone size: few
V gene: TRBV5-1
J gene: TRBJ2-1

CDR3 protein: CASRQDEVYGYTF
CDR3 DNA: TGCGCCAGCAGGCAGGACGAGGTCTATGGCTACACCTTC
D gene: .
clone size: few
V gene: TRBV5-1
J gene: TRBJ1-2

CDR3 protein: CASTPRVGDHEQFF
CDR3 DNA: TGTGCCAGCACTCCGAGGGTTGGGGACCATGAGCAGTTCTTC
D gene: .
clone size: few
V gene: TRBV7-2
J gene: TRBJ2-1

CDR3 protein: CAFAWGQPSYGYTF
CDR3 DNA: TGTGCTTTTGCCTGGGGACAGCCGTCCTATGGCTACACCTTC
D gene: TRBD1
clone size: few
V gene: TRBV3-1
J gene: TRBJ1-2

CDR3 protein: CASSPPRTPWAQYF
CDR3 DNA: TGTGCCAGCTCACCACCGAGGACGCCATGGGCCCAGTACTTC
D gene: .
clone size: .
V gene: TRBV18
J gene: TRBJ2-5

CDR3 protein: CASRRTSGPHEQYF
CDR3 DNA: TGTGCCAGTAGACGGACTAGCGGGCCCCACGAGCAGTACTTC
D gene: TRBD2
clone size: many
V gene: TRBV19
J gene: TRBJ2-7

CDR3 protein: CSARVWTSGVFRVETQYF
CDR3 DNA: TGCAGTGCTAGAGTCTGGACTAGCGGCGTTTTTAGGGTGGAGACCCAGTACTTC
D gene: TRBD2
clone size: few
V gene: TRBV20-1
J gene: TRBJ2-5

CDR3 protein: CASSLGTSGRKGEQFF
CDR3 DNA: TGTGCCAGCAGTTTAGGGACTAGCGGGAGGAAGGGTGAGCAGTTCTTC
D gene: TRBD2
clone size: .
V gene: TRBV27
J gene: TRBJ2-1

CDR3 protein: CATSDRGQGSYNEQFF
CDR3 DNA: TGTGCCACCAGTGACCGGGGACAGGGTAGCTACAATGAGCAGTTCTTC
D gene: TRBD1
clone size: few
V gene: TRBV24-1
J gene: TRBJ2-1

CDR3 protein: CASSIGNQPQHF
CDR3 DNA: TGTGCCAGTAGCATCGGTAATCAGCCCCAGCATTTT
D gene: .
clone size: .
V gene: TRBV19
J gene: TRBJ1-5

CDR3 protein: CSAPRLAGGPSSYNEQFF
CDR3 DNA: TGCAGTGCTCCTAGACTAGCGGGAGGTCCGAGCTCCTACAATGAGCAGTTCTTC
D gene: TRBD2
clone size: few
V gene: TRBV20-1
J gene: TRBJ2-1

CDR3 protein: CASRNRRGAGELFF
CDR3 DNA: TGTGCCAGCAGAAATAGGAGGGGGGCCGGGGAGCTGTTTTTT
D gene: .
clone size: few
V gene: TRBV6-1
J gene: TRBJ2-2

CDR3 protein: CASSLGLNSNNEQFF
CDR3 DNA: TGTGCCAGCAGCTTAGGACTCAATTCGAACAATGAGCAGTTCTTC
D gene: .
clone size: .
V gene: TRBV7-3
J gene: TRBJ2-1